This TCR beta chain was recorded in a study of Ad26.COV2.S vaccination and SARS-CoV-2 variants. Study overall: Into the muscle, Ad26.COV2.S was dosed once or twice, 56 days apart.

Generated by immunoSEQ multiplex PCR, the TCRdb table keeps only in-frame clones and is missing some. Of more than 250,000 clones detected, 70% to 90% appear once; the ten largest clones hold 2.5% to 3.5%. Concerning this clone itself: Its antigen remains unknown.

This sample's treatment: over 15 received Ad26.COV2.S at low or high dose, single or two shots; about five received placebo; per-sample allocation not given. Sampling was done on day 63 after the first vaccine or placebo injection. An adult of 18-55 years in Boston served as donor. Wuhan-strain SARS-CoV-2 spike was expressed by the Ad26 vector that made up the vaccine. Germline V gene lookup returns CDR1 ENHRY and CDR2 SYGVKD. The CDR3 has 15 residues. V lost 5 bases to trimming and J lost 3 bases, with 14 bases between them. Findings and limits, study-wide: Vaccinees and placebo recipients showed similar non-spike TCR breadth.

The source material was peripheral blood, sampled in a trial of Ad26.COV2.S vaccine versus placebo. This clonotype originated in a person between 18 and 60 years old who received the Ad26.COV2.S COVID-19 vaccine or a placebo. The J gene is TRBJ2-1, the V gene TRBV10-3; D is perhaps TRBD2 (6 bases). DNA of the CDR3: TGTGCCATCAGTAGCGGGTCCACAAACTACAATGAGCAGTTCTTC. The encoded protein is CAISSGSTNYNEQFF.